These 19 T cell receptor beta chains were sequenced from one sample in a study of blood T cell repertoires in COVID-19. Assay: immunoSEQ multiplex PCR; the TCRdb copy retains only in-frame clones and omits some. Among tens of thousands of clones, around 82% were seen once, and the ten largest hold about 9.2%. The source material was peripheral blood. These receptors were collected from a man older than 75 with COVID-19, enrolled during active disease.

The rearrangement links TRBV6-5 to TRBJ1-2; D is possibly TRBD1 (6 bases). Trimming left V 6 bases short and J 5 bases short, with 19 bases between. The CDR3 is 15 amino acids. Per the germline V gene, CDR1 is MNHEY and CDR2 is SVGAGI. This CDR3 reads CASRTGQPTGYGYTF. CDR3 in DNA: TGTGCCAGCAGGACCGGACAGCCGACAGGATATGGCTACACCTTC.

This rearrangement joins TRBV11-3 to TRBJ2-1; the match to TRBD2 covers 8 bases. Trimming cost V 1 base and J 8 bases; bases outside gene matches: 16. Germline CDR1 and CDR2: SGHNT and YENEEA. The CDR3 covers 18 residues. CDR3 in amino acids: CASSLGLGRGAGDDEQFF. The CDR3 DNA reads TGTGCCAGCAGCTTAGGTCTCGGGAGGGGAGCGGGAGACGATGAGCAGTTCTTC.

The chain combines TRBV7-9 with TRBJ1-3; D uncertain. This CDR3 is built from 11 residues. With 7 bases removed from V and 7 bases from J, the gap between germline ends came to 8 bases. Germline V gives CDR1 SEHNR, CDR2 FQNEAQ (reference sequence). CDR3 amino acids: CASTAGNTIYF. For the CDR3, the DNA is TGTGCCAGCACTGCGGGGAACACCATATATTTT.

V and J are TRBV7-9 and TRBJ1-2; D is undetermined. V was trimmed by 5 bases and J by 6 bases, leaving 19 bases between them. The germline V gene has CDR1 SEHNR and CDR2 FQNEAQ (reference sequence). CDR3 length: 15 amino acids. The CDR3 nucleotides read TGTGCCAGCAGCCCGGAGGTGCGCGTTCCCGATGGCTACACCTTC. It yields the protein CASSPEVRVPDGYTF.

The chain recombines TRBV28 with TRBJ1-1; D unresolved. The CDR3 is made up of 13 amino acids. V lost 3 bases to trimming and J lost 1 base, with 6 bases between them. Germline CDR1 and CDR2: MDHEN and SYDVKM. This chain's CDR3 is CASSFPGNTEAFF. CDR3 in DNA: TGTGCCAGCAGTTTTCCAGGGAACACTGAAGCTTTCTTT.

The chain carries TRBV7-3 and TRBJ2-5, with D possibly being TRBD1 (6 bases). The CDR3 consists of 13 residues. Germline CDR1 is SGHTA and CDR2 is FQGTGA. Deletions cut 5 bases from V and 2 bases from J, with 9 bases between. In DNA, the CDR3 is TGTGCCAGCAGCCGCGGACAGCAAGAGACCCAGTACTTC. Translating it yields CASSRGQQETQYF.

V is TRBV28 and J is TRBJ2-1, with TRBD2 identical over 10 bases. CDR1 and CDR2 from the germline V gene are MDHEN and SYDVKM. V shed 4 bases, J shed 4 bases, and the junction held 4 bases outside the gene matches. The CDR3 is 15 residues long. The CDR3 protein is CASSSPSGGYNEQFF. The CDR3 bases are TGTGCCAGCAGTTCCCCTAGCGGGGGTTACAATGAGCAGTTCTTC.

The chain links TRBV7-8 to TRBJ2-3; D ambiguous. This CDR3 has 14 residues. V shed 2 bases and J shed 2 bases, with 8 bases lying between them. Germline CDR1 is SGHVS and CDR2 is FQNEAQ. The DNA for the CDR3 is TGTGCCAGCAGCTTATACTCACTCACAGATACGCAGTATTTT. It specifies CASSLYSLTDTQYF.

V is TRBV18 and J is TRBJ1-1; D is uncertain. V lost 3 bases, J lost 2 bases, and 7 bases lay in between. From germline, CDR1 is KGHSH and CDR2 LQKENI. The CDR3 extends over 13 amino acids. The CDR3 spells CASSPSSNTEAFF. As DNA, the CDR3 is TGTGCCAGCTCACCCTCCTCTAACACTGAAGCTTTCTTT.

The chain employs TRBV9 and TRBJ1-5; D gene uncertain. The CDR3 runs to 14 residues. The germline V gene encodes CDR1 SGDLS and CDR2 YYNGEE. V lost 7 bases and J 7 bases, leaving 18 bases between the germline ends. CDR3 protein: CASLPRCCGQPQHF. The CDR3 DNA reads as TGTGCCAGCCTTCCCCGGTGTTGCGGCCAGCCCCAGCATTTT.

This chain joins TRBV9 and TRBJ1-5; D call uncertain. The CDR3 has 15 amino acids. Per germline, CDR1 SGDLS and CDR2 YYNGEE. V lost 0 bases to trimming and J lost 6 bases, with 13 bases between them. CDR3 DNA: TGTGCCAGCAGCGTAGGATCGGGTCTCGGTCAGCCCCAGCATTTT. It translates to CASSVGSGLGQPQHF.

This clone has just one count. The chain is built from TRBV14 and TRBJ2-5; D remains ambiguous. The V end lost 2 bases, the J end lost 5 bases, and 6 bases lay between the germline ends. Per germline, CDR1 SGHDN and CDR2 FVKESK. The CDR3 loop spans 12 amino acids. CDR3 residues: CASSQILETQYF. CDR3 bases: TGTGCCAGCAGCCAAATTCTGGAGACCCAGTACTTC.

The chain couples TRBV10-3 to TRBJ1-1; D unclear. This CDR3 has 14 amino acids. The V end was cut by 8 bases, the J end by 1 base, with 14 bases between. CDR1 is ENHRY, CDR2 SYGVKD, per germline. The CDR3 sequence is CAIASRDKNTEAFF. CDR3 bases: TGTGCCATCGCATCCCGAGACAAGAACACTGAAGCTTTCTTT.

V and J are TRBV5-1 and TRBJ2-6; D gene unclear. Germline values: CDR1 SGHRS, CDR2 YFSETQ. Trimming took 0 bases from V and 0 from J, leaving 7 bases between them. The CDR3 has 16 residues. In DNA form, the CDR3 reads TGCGCCAGCAGCTTGGGGAGTAGCTCTGGGGCCAACGTCCTGACTTTC. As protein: CASSLGSSSGANVLTF.

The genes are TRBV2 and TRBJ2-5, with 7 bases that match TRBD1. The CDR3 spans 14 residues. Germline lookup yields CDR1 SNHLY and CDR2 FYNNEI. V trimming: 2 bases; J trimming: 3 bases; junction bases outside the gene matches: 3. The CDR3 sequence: CASSERDREETQYF. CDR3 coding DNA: TGTGCCAGCAGTGAACGGGACAGAGAAGAGACCCAGTACTTC.

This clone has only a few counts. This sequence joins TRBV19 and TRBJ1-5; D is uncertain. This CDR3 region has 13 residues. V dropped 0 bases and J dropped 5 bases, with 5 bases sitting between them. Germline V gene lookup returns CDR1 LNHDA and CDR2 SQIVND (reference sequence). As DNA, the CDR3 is TGTGCCAGTAGTATAGATCAGTATCAGCCCCAGCATTTT. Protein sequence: CASSIDQYQPQHF.

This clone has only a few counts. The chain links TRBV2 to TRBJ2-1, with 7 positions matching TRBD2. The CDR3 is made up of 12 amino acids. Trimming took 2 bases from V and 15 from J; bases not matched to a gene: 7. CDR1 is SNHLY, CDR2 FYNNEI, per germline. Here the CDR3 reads CASSELAEQRFF. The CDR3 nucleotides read TGTGCCAGCAGTGAACTAGCGGAGCAAAGGTTCTTC.

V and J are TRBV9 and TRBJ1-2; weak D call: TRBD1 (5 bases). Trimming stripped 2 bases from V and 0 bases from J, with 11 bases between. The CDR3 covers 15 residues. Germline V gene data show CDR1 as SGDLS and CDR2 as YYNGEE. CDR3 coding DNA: TGTGCCAGCAGCGTTTCAGGGCGACCTAACTATGGCTACACCTTC. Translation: CASSVSGRPNYGYTF. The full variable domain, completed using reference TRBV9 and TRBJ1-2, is DSGVTQTPKHLITATGQRVTLRCSPRSGDLSVYWYQQSLDQGLQFLIQYYNGEERAKGNILERFSAQQFPDLHSELNLSSLELGDSALYFCASSVSGRPNYGYTFGSGTRLTVV.

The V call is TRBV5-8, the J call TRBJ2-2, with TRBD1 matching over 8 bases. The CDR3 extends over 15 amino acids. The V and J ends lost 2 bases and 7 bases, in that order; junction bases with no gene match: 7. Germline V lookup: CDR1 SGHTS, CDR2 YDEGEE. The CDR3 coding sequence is TGTGCCAGCAGCTTAGAGACAGGGGTGATCGGGGAGCTGTTTTTT. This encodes CASSLETGVIGELFF.